This T cell receptor beta chain came from a study of blood T cell repertoires in COVID-19. Study as a whole: Donors in the United States, Italy and Spain gave samples during acute or convalescent COVID-19.

Methods used by the authors: Reference gene primer amplification in the assay estimated nucleated cell counts. Profiled with immunoSEQ multiplex PCR; TCRdb holds only in-frame clones, not every one. For V, J and clone size, that table is used; D and trimming come from the DNA. The top ten clones hold 1.4% to 1.5% of a sample with over 400,000 clones, about nine tenths of them seen once. CDR1 SGHRS and CDR2 YFSETQ come from the germline V gene. Deletions cut 2 bases from V and 3 bases from J, with 18 bases between. The CDR3 length is 16 residues. Material for sequencing was peripheral blood. The receptor was derived from a woman aged 30 to 39 with active or convalescent COVID-19. V and J are TRBV5-1 and TRBJ2-7; D uncertain. The CDR3 loop is CASSLHGDGSGYEQYF. CDR3 nucleotides: TGCGCCAGCAGCTTACACGGAGACGGATCGGGCTACGAGCAGTACTTC.